This passage covers 24 T cell receptor beta chains from one sample sequenced in a study of regulatory T cells in long-lasting Graves disease. The authors built TCR beta libraries using iRepertoire HTBI primers and Arm-PCR of CDR3 regions. Each CDR3 protein is one row after TCRdb ran MiXCR on the multiplex PCR reads. The table shows around 400,000 distinct CDR3 sequences, with roughly 23% occurring only once. Time point in this sample: persistent/refractory GD, antithyroid drugs over 5 years with positive TRAb. There was RNA extracted from PBMCs, and the TCR library was made from it. The sample was peripheral blood mononuclear cells (PBMCs), taken when the disease was refractory, from a patient treated with antithyroid drugs. These receptor sequences come from a middle-aged woman with Graves disease.

The chain has TRBV25-1 and TRBJ2-1, with no clear D. CDR1 MGHDK and CDR2 SYGVNS come from the germline V gene. The CDR3 is made up of 11 amino acids. Trimming stripped 7 bases from V and 8 bases from J, with 9 bases between. CDR3 residues: CASIHSDEQFF. Here the CDR3 DNA reads TGTGCCAGCATTCATTCCGATGAGCAGTTCTTC.

Note on this clonotype: A read error may explain this, as a much larger clone is one base away. This CDR3 is CASSYETSGFVYEQYF. The CDR3 coding sequence is TGTGCCAGCAGTTACGAGACTAGCGGGTTCGTCTACGAGCAGTACTTC. The chain carries TRBV6-2 or TRBV6-3 and TRBJ2-7; 10 bases are a match to TRBD2. Germline V lookup: CDR1 MNHEY, CDR2 SVGEGT. Trimming cost V 2 bases and J 3 bases; bases outside gene matches: 7. The CDR3 spans 16 residues.

J is TRBJ2-7 and V is TRBV5-1; no clear D gene. CDR1 is SGHRS and CDR2 is YFSETQ in the germline V gene. This CDR3 is 12 amino acids long. The V end lost 5 bases, the J end lost 0 bases, and 6 bases lay between the germline ends. The CDR3 DNA reads as TGCGCCAGCAGACCCGACTCCTACGAGCAGTACTTC. As protein: CASRPDSYEQYF.

This clonotype was seen repeatedly, ten times or more. The genes are TRBV10-3 and TRBJ2-7; D gene unclear. Trimming removed 4 bases from V and 2 bases from J, with 15 bases in between. The V gene's germline CDR1 is ENHRY and CDR2 SYGVKD. The CDR3 contains 15 residues. The chain's CDR3 is CAISVKTDWTYEQYF. Here the CDR3 DNA reads TGTGCCATCAGTGTAAAAACGGATTGGACCTACGAGCAGTACTTC.

This clonotype showed up just a few times. The chain carries TRBV12-3 or TRBV12-4 and TRBJ2-2; 7 bases align to TRBD1. The junction had 10 bases not matched to a gene; V was cut back by 3 bases and J by 6 bases. This CDR3 is 16 amino acids long. CDR3 in amino acids: CASSFPGQSVAGELFF. CDR3 DNA sequence: TGTGCCAGCAGTTTTCCGGGACAGTCAGTAGCCGGGGAGCTGTTTTTT.

This clonotype was counted only a few times. This chain links TRBV18 with TRBJ2-5; D is uncertain. The length of the CDR3 is 14 residues. V shed 4 bases and J shed 2 bases, with 11 bases lying between them. Germline values: CDR1 KGHSH, CDR2 LQKENI. The CDR3 sequence is CASSRFDSQETQYF. CDR3 nucleotide sequence: TGTGCCAGCTCACGTTTTGATTCGCAAGAGACCCAGTACTTC. Full variable domain (outside the CDR3, taken from reference TRBV18 and TRBJ2-5): NAGVMQNPRHLVRRRGQEARLRCSPMKGHSHVYWYRQLPEEGLKFMVYLQKENIIDESGMPKERFSAEFPKEGPSILRIQQVVRGDSAAYFCASSRFDSQETQYFGPGTRLLVL.

The gene calls are TRBV5-1 and TRBJ1-2; 7 bases map to TRBD1. CDR1 and CDR2 (germline): SGHRS, YFSETQ. Unmatched junction bases numbered 3, after V lost 7 bases and J lost 0 bases. CDR3 size: 13 residues. The CDR3 reads CASGTDPNYGYTF. In nucleotides, the CDR3 is TGCGCCAGCGGGACAGACCCTAACTATGGCTACACCTTC. The variable domain in full, with the rest retrieved from reference TRBV5-1 and TRBJ1-2, is KAGVTQTPRYLIKTRGQQVTLSCSPISGHRSVSWYQQTPGQGLQFLFEYFSETQRNKGNFPGRFSGRQFSNSRSEMNVSTLELGDSALYLCASGTDPNYGYTFGSGTRLTVV.

The rearrangement links TRBV11-2 to TRBJ2-7; D might be TRBD1 (6 bases). Germline V lookup: CDR1 SGHAT, CDR2 FQNNGV. V lost 5 bases to trimming and J lost 3 bases, with 11 bases between them. This CDR3 region has 13 residues. The CDR3 loop is CASSTRQVYEQYF. CDR3 DNA: TGTGCCAGCAGCACAAGACAGGTCTACGAGCAGTACTTC.

This clonotype was seen ten or more times. The chain joins TRBV28 to TRBJ1-1; tentative D call: TRBD1 (5 bases). The CDR3 length is 13 residues. The germline V and J ends were trimmed by 10 bases and 6 bases, with 18 bases remaining between them. The germline gives CDR1 MDHEN, CDR2 SYDVKM. The CDR3 bases are TGTGCCACAGCCGAGGCAGGGAGGGCTGAAGCTTTCTTT. Amino acids: CATAEAGRAEAFF. Using reference TRBV28 and TRBJ1-1 for the parts outside the CDR3, the full variable domain is DVKVTQSSRYLVKRTGEKVFLECVQDMDHENMFWYRQDPGLGLRLIYFSYDVKMKEKGDIPEGYSVSREKKERFSLILESASTNQTSMYLCATAEAGRAEAFFGQGTRLTVV.

This clonotype was counted only a few times. The rearrangement joins TRBV6-2 or TRBV6-3 to TRBJ2-4; D is unclear. Germline V gene lookup returns CDR1 MNHEY and CDR2 SVGEGT. V lost 4 bases and J 6 bases, leaving 10 bases between the germline ends. The CDR3 is 13 residues long. The CDR3 region is CASSSLDLNIQYF. In DNA form, the CDR3 reads TGTGCCAGCAGTTCTCTTGACTTAAACATTCAGTACTTC.

This clonotype was recorded a few times. The chain couples TRBV12-3 or TRBV12-4 to TRBJ1-1, with unresolved D. The CDR3 is made up of 13 amino acids. V lost 5 bases and J lost 0, with 7 bases in between. The DNA of the CDR3 is TGTGCCAGCAGTCGTTCAATGAACACTGAAGCTTTCTTT. This gives the protein CASSRSMNTEAFF.

Remarks on this clonotype: A read error may be the cause here, since a much bigger clone is one base away. Because the CDR3's place on the DNA is in doubt, the DNA is left out and the CDR3 is given as listed by TCRdb. The chain couples TRBV12-3 or TRBV12-4 to TRBJ2-2; TRBD2, the table's D call, lacks a check against the DNA. The CDR3 totals 18 residues, both ends included. Here the CDR3 reads CASSLWGLGSGNTGELLF.

Points on this clonotype: Given a much more abundant clone one base away, this may be a read error. V is TRBV11-2 and J is TRBJ1-4; D is perhaps TRBD1 (5 bases). The germline V and J ends were trimmed by 3 bases and 3 bases, with 11 bases remaining between them. CDR1 SGHAT and CDR2 FQNNGV come from the germline V gene. This CDR3 comprises 15 residues. The CDR3 here is CASSLQGKANEKLFF. The CDR3 DNA sequence: TGTGCCAGCAGCTTGCAGGGAAAAGCTAATGAAAAACTGTTTTTT.

This clonotype showed up just once. V gene TRBV20-1 combines with J gene TRBJ2-7, with a tentative D call TRBD2 (6 bases). The ends were cut back, 0 bases at V and 9 bases at J, with 33 bases in the middle. The CDR3 loop spans 19 amino acids. CDR1 and CDR2 from the germline V gene are DFQATT and SNEGSKA (reference sequence). The CDR3 sequence is CSAREGGRRIGKRGDGQYF. As DNA, the CDR3 is TGCAGTGCTAGAGAGGGGGGTAGACGGATTGGGAAGCGAGGGGACGGGCAGTACTTC.

As concerns this clonotype: Here the CDR3 omits its conserved ending phenylalanine or tryptophan, so a read error is the likely source. The rearrangement links TRBV5-1 to TRBJ1-1; D gene ambiguous. The CDR3 consists of 13 residues. Germline CDR1 and CDR2: SGHRS and YFSETQ. With 0 bases removed from V and 0 bases from J, the gap between germline ends came to 3 bases. The DNA of the CDR3 is TGCGCCAGCAGCTTGGGGATGAACACTGAAGCTTTCTCT. Translated, it gives CASSLGMNTEAFS.

This clonotype was seen more than once but under ten times. The V call is TRBV5-4, the J call TRBJ2-2; 7 nucleotides align to TRBD2. Trimming removed 0 bases from V and 7 bases from J; junction bases left unmatched: 6. CDR1 and CDR2 (germline): SGHNT, YYREEE (reference sequence). The CDR3 is 15 amino acids. The CDR3: CASSLGFREVGELFF. In DNA, the CDR3 is TGTGCCAGCAGCTTGGGTTTCCGGGAGGTCGGGGAGCTGTTTTTT. The whole variable domain, remainder taken from reference TRBV5-4 and TRBJ2-2, is ETGVTQSPTHLIKTRGQQVTLRCSSQSGHNTVSWYQQALGQGPQFIFQYYREEENGRGNFPPRFSGLQFPNYSSELNVNALELDDSALYLCASSLGFREVGELFFGEGSRLTVL.

The V gene is TRBV13, the J gene TRBJ1-2, with TRBD1 matching 10 bases. CDR3 length: 17 residues. CDR1 PRHDT and CDR2 FYEKMQ come from the germline V gene (reference sequence). V was pared by 6 bases and J by 4 bases, with 14 bases of the junction left unmatched. In DNA form, the CDR3 reads TGTGCCAGCAGTCCAACCGGGACAGGGGCTTCTCTCTATGGCTACACCTTC. Its translation: CASSPTGTGASLYGYTF.

Only one count was recorded for this clonotype. CDR3 residues: CASSPTGTGGSSYNSPLHF. As DNA, the CDR3 is TGCGCCAGCAGCCCTACCGGGACAGGGGGAAGCTCCTATAATTCACCCCTCCACTTT. The chain links TRBV5-1 to TRBJ1-6, with TRBD1 identical over 11 bases. CDR3 length: 19 amino acids. Unmatched junction bases numbered 9, after V lost 4 bases and J lost 0 bases. CDR1 and CDR2 from the germline V gene are SGHRS and YFSETQ.

This clonotype occurred many times. This sequence joins TRBV11-1 and TRBJ2-1, with 9 nucleotides matching TRBD2. Germline V gives CDR1 SGHAT, CDR2 FQDESV (reference sequence). This CDR3 has 16 amino acids. V lost 1 base, J lost 4 bases, and 5 bases stayed unmatched. CDR3 region: CASSLGSSGIYNEQFF. The DNA of the CDR3 is TGTGCCAGCAGCTTAGGTTCTAGCGGGATTTACAATGAGCAGTTCTTC.

This clonotype came up a few times. The chain joins TRBV6-6 to TRBJ1-1, with a tentative D call TRBD1 (6 bases). The CDR3 sequence is 15 residues long. V lost 0 bases and J lost 1, with 9 bases in between. The germline gives CDR1 MNHNY, CDR2 SVGAGI (reference sequence). Written as DNA, the CDR3 is TGTGCCAGCAGTTACTCGAGCAGGGGGAACACTGAAGCTTTCTTT. It specifies CASSYSSRGNTEAFF.

This clonotype was counted ten times or more. The J gene is TRBJ2-7, the V gene TRBV28; tentatively, D is TRBD2 (5 bases). Germline assignment: CDR1 MDHEN and CDR2 SYDVKM. The CDR3 consists of 15 residues. Trimming pared 2 bases from V and 0 bases from J, leaving 11 bases between. Here the CDR3 reads CASSLRGGRSYEQYF. DNA for the CDR3: TGTGCCAGCAGTTTACGCGGCGGGCGCTCCTACGAGCAGTACTTC.

Concerning this clonotype: A much larger clone is a single base away; this may be a read error. It is likely a read error, because the conserved phenylalanine at the end of the CDR3 is missing. The chain links TRBV20-1 to TRBJ2-7; D uncertain. The length of the CDR3 is 11 residues. Trimming removed 5 bases at V and 3 bases at J, with 8 bases between. Looked up from germline, CDR1 is DFQATT and CDR2 is SNEGSKA (reference sequence). The CDR3 DNA reads as TGCAGTGCTTCGACTTTCTACGAGCAGTACCTC. Encoded protein: CSASTFYEQYL.

This clonotype was counted at least ten times. The gene calls are TRBV28 and TRBJ2-5; D is uncertain. The CDR3 contains 12 residues. V gave up 5 bases and J gave up 5 bases, with 9 bases separating them. Looked up from germline, CDR1 is MDHEN and CDR2 is SYDVKM. The CDR3 bases are TGTGCCAGCAGTACCTATCGGGAGACCCAGTACTTC. It specifies CASSTYRETQYF.

This clonotype was recorded many times. The chain couples TRBV12-3 or TRBV12-4 to TRBJ1-4, with 9 bases fitting TRBD1. J was trimmed by 7 bases and V by 3 bases; bases with no gene match: 6. CDR3 size: 15 residues. In DNA, the CDR3 is TGTGCCAGCAGTTTCGCCGGGACAGGGACTGAAAAACTGTTTTTT. Translation: CASSFAGTGTEKLFF.